A selection of T cell receptor beta chains follows, all from one sample in a study of T cells in Graves' hyperthyroidism and ophthalmopathy. TCRdb re-called the multiplex PCR reads with MiXCR, one entry per CDR3 protein. The profile shows approximately 530,000 distinct CDR3 sequences, nearly 20% of them singletons. Sequencing was carried out using blood. All receptors come from a middle-aged man with Graves' ophthalmopathy. CDR3s include the opening cysteine and the closing phenylalanine or tryptophan. Fields, in order: V gene, CDR3 length, J gene, CDR3 protein.

TRBV20-1,15,TRBJ1-3,CSARPGTGLGNTIYF
TRBV19,13,TRBJ2-6,CASKTPGANVLTF
TRBV9,18,TRBJ2-1,CASSVSPNPGQGYNEQFF
TRBV20-1,13,TRBJ2-1,CSARGDRYNEQFF
TRBV5-8,14,TRBJ2-7,CASSWGAAQNEQYF
TRBV29-1,13,TRBJ2-3,CSVGLAGPDTQYF
TRBV6-1,13,TRBJ2-7,CASSVQGPYEQYF
TRBV2,15,TRBJ2-5,CASRLAGLGGETQYF
TRBV30,13,TRBJ2-1,CAWSRGGRTEQFF
TRBV10-2,15,TRBJ2-1,CASRGLAGDYNEQFF
TRBV19,16,TRBJ1-5,CASKMSGTGVHQPQHF
TRBV7-2,15,TRBJ2-3,CASSPNVGGTDTQYF
TRBV24-1,15,TRBJ2-7,CATSDPGQGNYEQYF
TRBV18,14,TRBJ1-1,CASSKDRIGTEAFF
TRBV2,12,TRBJ2-4,CASSEAGGIQYF
TRBV15,18,TRBJ2-3,CASRSFPPDPTFTDTQYF
TRBV3-1,15,TRBJ2-7,CASSQSHGGFYEQYF
TRBV5-4,12,TRBJ1-4,CASSFDKRELFF
TRBV7-2,12,TRBJ2-1,CASSPTRTEQFF
TRBV6-1,15,TRBJ1-1,CASSGGSWVNTEAFF
TRBV7-3,15,TRBJ1-6,CASSPGQAYNSPLHF
TRBV6-1,13,TRBJ2-5,CASSAHPAETQYF
TRBV20-1,17,TRBJ2-7,CSASWRPWRDPHYEQYF
TRBV7-8,15,TRBJ1-1,CASSLDEGLGTEAFF
TRBV6-1,13,TRBJ1-2,CASRAQGSDGYTF
TRBV19,14,TRBJ1-2,CASSIFGTNYGYTF
TRBV5-1,14,TRBJ2-7,CASTPDRSTYEQYF
TRBV28,12,TRBJ2-5,CASSFLSDSTYF
TRBV5-5,15,TRBJ1-4,CASSLGPARGEKLFF
TRBV11-3,18,TRBJ2-2,CASSLEGPFMGRTGELFF
TRBV30,15,TRBJ2-3,CAWSAPGQGRDTQYF
TRBV20-1,12,TRBJ2-7,CSAGVRNYEQYF
TRBV6-1,14,TRBJ2-7,CASSVAGSNYEQYF
TRBV18,15,TRBJ1-6,CASSPSGGGGSPLHF
TRBV20-1,13,TRBJ1-1,CSARSRGGTEAFF
TRBV9,15,TRBJ2-7,CASSESSAPTYEQYF
TRBV12-3/TRBV12-4,13,TRBJ2-3,CASSSHEANTQYF